This T cell receptor (beta chain) was sequenced during a study of regulatory T cells in long-lasting Graves disease. Time point denoted: newly diagnosed GD, antithyroid drugs for less than 3 months. Scientists built the TCR library using RNA that was extracted from PBMCs. For TCR beta, libraries came from iRepertoire HTBI primers and Arm-PCR of CDR3 regions. Using its own MiXCR run on the multiplex PCR reads, TCRdb lists one record per CDR3 protein. The top ten clones hold approximately 19% of a sample with 400,000 to 500,000 distinct CDR3 sequences, 12% to 15% of them seen once. This clonotype was observed at least ten times. This sample was shared with a second study, whose subject was T cells in Graves' hyperthyroidism and ophthalmopathy. This second study notes: Exclusion of patients followed from uncontrolled infection, other autoimmune disease, pregnancy or lactation. First-round RT-PCR with HTBI primers amplified the TCR CDR3 region.

This specimen was peripheral blood mononuclear cells (PBMCs), taken at new diagnosis, from a patient treated with antithyroid drugs. The TCR comes from a woman between 50 and 59 years old with Graves disease.

DNA for the CDR3: TGTGCCAGCAGCTTAGCCGGCGGACAGTGGGGGGGGACCCAGTACTTC. Protein sequence: CASSLAGGQWGGTQYF. The rearrangement joins TRBV5-6 to TRBJ2-5; possible D gene TRBD2, 7 bases. V was pared by 2 bases and J by 7 bases, with 21 bases between. The CDR3 runs 16 residues. Germline V gene sequence: CDR1 SGHDT, CDR2 YYEEEE.